This T cell receptor delta chain was identified during a study of gamma-delta T cells after stem cell transplantation. TCRdb re-called the RT-PCR reads using CATT. The sample comprises 2,500 to 3,500 delta-chain clones, roughly 9% of which are singletons, and roughly 9.4% rests with the top ten. The CDR3 covers 20 residues. V lost 1 base to trimming and J lost 7 bases, with 31 bases between them. Germline lookup yields CDR1 TSWWSYY and CDR2 QGS. Turning to this clone: This may stem from a read error, because a much larger clone lies one nucleotide away. The sample holds other DNA sequences that translate to the same CDR3.

The receptor comes from a human donor. It is not recorded whose cells these are; they may come from a transplant donor. Material: gamma-delta T cells. This chain connects TRDV1 to TRDJ1; perhaps TRDD3 as D (6 bases). The CDR3 DNA sequence: TGTGCTCTTGGGGAACGAGCACCAGCGGTACTGGGAGATACTGTGGGTAAACTCATCTTT. Translated: CALGERAPAVLGDTVGKLIF.